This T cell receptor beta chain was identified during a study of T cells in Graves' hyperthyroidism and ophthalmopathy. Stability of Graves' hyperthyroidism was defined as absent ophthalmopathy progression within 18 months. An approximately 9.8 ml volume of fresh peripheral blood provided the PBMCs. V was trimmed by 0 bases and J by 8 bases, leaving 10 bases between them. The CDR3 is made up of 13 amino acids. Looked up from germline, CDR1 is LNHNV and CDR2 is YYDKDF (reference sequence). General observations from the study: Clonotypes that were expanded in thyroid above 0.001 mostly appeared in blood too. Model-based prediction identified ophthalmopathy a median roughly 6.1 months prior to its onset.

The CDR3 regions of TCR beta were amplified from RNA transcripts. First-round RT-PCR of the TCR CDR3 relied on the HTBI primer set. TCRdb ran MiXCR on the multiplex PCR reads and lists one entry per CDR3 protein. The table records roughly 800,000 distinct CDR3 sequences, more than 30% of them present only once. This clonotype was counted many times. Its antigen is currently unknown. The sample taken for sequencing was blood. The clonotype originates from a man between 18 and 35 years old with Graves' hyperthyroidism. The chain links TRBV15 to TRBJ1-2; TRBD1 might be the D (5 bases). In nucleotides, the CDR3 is TGTGCCACCAGCAGAGAGGACAAGGGGGGCTACACCTTC. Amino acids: CATSREDKGGYTF.